A single T cell receptor beta chain is shown here with its context. The data originate from a study of blood T cell repertoires in COVID-19. Germline values: CDR1 SQVTM, CDR2 ANQGSEA. The CDR3 extends over 16 amino acids. The V end was cut by 5 bases, the J end by 9 bases, with 26 bases between. Authors' analysis steps: Estimates of nucleated cell counts were drawn from the amplification of reference gene primers. Profiled with immunoSEQ multiplex PCR; TCRdb holds only in-frame clones, not every one. V, J and clone size were drawn from that table, and D and trimming were deduced from the DNA. Of around 130,000 clones listed, 80% to 90% are singletons.

The origin of this receptor is a man aged 70-80 years with active or convalescent COVID-19. The chain carries TRBV29-1 and TRBJ2-4; a possible D gene is TRBD1 (6 bases). Sequencing was done on a sample of peripheral blood. CDR3 sequence: CSVPDPQGARYGIQYF. The CDR3 region has the DNA TGCAGCGTTCCAGACCCACAGGGTGCACGGTACGGCATTCAGTACTTC. Combining the CDR3 with reference TRBV29-1 and TRBJ2-4 gives the whole variable domain SAVISQKPSRDICQRGTSLTIQCQVDSQVTMMFWYRQQPGQSLTLIATANQGSEATYESGFVIDKFPISRPNLTFSTLTVSNMSPEDSSIYLCSVPDPQGARYGIQYFGAGTRLSVL.